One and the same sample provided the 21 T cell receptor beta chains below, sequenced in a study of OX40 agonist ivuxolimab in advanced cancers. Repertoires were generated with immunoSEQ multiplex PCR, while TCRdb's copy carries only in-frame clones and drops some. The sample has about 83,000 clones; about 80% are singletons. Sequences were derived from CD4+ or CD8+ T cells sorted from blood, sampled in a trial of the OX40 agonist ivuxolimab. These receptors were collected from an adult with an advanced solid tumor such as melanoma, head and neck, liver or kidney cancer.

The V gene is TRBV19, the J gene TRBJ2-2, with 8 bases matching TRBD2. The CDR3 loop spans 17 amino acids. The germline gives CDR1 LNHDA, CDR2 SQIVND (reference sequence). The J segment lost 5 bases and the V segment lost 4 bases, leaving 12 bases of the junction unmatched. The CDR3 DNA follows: TGTGCCAGTAGTACCCCTAGGCGGGGGGTGGCTACCGGGGAGCTGTTTTTT. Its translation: CASSTPRRGVATGELFF.

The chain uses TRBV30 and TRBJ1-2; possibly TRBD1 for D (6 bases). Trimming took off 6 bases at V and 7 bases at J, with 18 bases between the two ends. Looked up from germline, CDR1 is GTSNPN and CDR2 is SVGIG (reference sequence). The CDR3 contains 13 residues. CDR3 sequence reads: CACPQGEVSGYTF. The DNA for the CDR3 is TGTGCCTGCCCACAGGGTGAGGTCTCTGGCTACACCTTC.

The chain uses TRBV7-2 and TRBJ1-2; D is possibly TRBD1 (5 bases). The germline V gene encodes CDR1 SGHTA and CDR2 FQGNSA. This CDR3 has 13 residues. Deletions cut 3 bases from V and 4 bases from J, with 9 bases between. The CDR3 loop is CASSFGTLYGYTF. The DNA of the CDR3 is TGTGCCAGCAGCTTTGGGACCCTCTATGGCTACACCTTC.

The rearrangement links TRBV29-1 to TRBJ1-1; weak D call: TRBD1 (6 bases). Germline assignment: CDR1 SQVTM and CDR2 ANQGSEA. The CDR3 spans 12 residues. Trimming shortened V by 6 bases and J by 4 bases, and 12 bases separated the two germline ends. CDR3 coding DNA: TGCAGCGTCGTCCAGGGGATCACTGAAGCTTTCTTT. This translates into CSVVQGITEAFF. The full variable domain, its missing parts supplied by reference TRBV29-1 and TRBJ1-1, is SAVISQKPSRDICQRGTSLTIQCQVDSQVTMMFWYRQQPGQSLTLIATANQGSEATYESGFVIDKFPISRPNLTFSTLTVSNMSPEDSSIYLCSVVQGITEAFFGQGTRLTVV.

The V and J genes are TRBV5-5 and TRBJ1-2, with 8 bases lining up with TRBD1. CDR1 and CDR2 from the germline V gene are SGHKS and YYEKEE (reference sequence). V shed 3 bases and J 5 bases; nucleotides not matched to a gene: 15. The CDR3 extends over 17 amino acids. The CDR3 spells CASSSAETGVIGYGYTF. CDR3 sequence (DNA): TGTGCCAGCAGCTCAGCCGAGACAGGGGTAATAGGGTATGGCTACACCTTC.

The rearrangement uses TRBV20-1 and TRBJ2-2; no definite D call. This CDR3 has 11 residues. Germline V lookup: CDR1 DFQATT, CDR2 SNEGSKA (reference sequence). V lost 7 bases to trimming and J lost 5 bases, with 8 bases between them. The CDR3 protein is CSVRATGELFF. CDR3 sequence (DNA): TGCAGTGTCCGCGCGACCGGGGAGCTGTTTTTT.

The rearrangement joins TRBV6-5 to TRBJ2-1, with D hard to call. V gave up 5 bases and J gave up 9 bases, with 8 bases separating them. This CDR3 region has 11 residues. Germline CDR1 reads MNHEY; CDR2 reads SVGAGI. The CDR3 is CASSVRSEQFF. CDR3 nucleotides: TGTGCCAGCAGTGTTAGAAGTGAGCAGTTCTTC.

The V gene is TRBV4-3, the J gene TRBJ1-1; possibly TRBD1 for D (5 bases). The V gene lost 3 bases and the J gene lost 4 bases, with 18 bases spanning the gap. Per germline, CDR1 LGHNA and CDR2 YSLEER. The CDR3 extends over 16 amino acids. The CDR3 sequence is CASSQGTSPAGTEAFF. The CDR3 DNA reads TGCGCCAGCAGCCAGGGGACCAGCCCGGCGGGCACTGAAGCTTTCTTT.

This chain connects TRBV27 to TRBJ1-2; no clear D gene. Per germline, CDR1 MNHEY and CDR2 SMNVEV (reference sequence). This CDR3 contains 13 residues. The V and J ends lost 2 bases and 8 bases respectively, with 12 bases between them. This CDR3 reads CASSLKDSYGYTF. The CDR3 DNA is TGTGCCAGCAGTTTAAAAGACTCTTACGGCTACACCTTC.

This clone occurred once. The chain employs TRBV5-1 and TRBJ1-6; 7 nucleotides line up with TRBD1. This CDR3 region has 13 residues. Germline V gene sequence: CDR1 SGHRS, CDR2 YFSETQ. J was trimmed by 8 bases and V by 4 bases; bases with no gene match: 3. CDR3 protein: CASSDRADSPLHF. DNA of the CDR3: TGCGCCAGCAGCGACAGGGCGGATTCACCCCTCCACTTT. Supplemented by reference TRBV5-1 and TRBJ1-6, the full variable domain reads KAGVTQTPRYLIKTRGQQVTLSCSPISGHRSVSWYQQTPGQGLQFLFEYFSETQRNKGNFPGRFSGRQFSNSRSEMNVSTLELGDSALYLCASSDRADSPLHFGNGTRLTVT.

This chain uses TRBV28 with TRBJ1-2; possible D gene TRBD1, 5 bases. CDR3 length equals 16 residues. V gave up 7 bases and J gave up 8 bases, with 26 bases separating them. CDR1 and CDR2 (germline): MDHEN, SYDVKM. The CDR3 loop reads CASNQDPGTAWKGYTF. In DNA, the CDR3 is TGTGCCAGCAACCAAGACCCCGGGACGGCCTGGAAGGGCTACACCTTC.

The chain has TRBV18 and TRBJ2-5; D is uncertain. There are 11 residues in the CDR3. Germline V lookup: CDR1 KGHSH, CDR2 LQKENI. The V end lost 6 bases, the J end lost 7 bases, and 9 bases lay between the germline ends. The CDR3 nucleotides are TGTGCCAGCTCCTGGACGGGGACCCAGTACTTC. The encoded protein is CASSWTGTQYF.

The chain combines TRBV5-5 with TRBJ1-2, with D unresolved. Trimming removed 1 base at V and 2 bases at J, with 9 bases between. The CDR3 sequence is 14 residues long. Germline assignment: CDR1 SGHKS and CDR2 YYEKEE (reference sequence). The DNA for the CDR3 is TGTGCCAGCAGCTTGATCCAGGAGAACTATGGCTACACCTTC. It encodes CASSLIQENYGYTF.

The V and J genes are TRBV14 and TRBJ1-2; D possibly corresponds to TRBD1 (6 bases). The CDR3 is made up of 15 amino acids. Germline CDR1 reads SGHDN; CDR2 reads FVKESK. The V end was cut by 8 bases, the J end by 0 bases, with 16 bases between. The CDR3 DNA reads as TGTGCCAGCTCTGAGAACAGGGCGTCTAACTATGGCTACACCTTC. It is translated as CASSENRASNYGYTF.

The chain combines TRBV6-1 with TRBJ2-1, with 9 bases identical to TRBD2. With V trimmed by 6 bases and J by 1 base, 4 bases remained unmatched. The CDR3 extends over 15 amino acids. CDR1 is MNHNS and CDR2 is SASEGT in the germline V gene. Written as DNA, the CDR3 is TGTGCCAGCAGCGCCCTAGCGGGGTCCTACAATGAGCAGTTCTTC. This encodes CASSALAGSYNEQFF.

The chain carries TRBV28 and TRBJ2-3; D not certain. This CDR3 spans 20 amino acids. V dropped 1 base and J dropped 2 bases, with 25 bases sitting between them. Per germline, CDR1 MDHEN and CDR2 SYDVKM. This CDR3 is CASSLLLPRSSQQFTDTQYF. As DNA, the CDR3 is TGTGCCAGCAGTTTATTATTGCCACGGAGTAGCCAACAATTCACAGATACGCAGTATTTT.

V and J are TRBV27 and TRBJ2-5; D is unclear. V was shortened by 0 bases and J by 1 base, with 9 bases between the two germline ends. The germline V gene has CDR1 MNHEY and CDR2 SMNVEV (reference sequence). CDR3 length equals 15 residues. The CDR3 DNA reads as TGTGCCAGCAGTTTATCGTGGCAGGTCCAAGAGACCCAGTACTTC. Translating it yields CASSLSWQVQETQYF.

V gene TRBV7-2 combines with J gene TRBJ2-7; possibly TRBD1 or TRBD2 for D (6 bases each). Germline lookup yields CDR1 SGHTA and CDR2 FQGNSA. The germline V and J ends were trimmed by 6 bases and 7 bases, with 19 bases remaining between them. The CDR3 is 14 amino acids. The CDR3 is CASSLKWGADEQYF. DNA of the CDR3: TGTGCCAGCAGTCTAAAGTGGGGGGCGGATGAGCAGTACTTC.

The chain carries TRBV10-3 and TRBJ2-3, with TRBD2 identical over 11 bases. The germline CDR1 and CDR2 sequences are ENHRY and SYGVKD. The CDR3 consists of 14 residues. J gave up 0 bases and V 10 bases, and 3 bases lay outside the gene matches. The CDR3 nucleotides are TGTGCCACACGGACTAGCGGGAGCACAGATACGCAGTATTTT. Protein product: CATRTSGSTDTQYF.

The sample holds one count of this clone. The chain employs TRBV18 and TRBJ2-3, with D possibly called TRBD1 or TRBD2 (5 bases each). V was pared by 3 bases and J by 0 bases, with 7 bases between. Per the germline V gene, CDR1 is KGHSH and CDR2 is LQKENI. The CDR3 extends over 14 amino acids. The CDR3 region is CASSPGVSTDTQYF. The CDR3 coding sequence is TGTGCCAGCTCACCGGGGGTTAGCACAGATACGCAGTATTTT.

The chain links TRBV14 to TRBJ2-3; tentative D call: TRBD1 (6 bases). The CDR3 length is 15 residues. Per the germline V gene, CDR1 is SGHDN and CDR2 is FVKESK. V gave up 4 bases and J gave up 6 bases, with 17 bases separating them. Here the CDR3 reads CASSRGLLEMDTQYF. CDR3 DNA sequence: TGTGCCAGCAGCCGGGGGCTTCTTGAGATGGATACGCAGTATTTT.